This T cell receptor beta chain was sequenced for a study of glioma-infiltrating T cells. Study-level points and caveats: Very few CDR3 sequences were shared between tissue and blood. Gliomas, especially low-grade, showed above-expected tissue-blood divergence; non-neoplastic patients showed below.

The CDR3 runs 12 residues. The V gene lost 0 bases and the J gene lost 6 bases, with 6 bases spanning the gap. Germline values: CDR1 LNHNV, CDR2 YYDKDF (reference sequence). This clonotype has at least ten counts. Its antigen is as yet unknown. Using RNA template, CDR3s of TCR alpha and beta were amplified with iRepertoire arm-PCR. Each CDR3 protein is one row after TCRdb ran MiXCR on the multiplex PCR reads. The table has 95,000 to 150,000 distinct CDR3 sequences, approximately 25% seen once. The gene calls are TRBV15 and TRBJ2-7, with D unresolved. Sample: glioma tissue, nonneoplastic brain tissue, or PBMCs (not recorded which). This TCR came from a human donor with low-grade glioma or glioblastoma, undergoing nonglioma brain surgery, or in good health (not recorded which). The CDR3 protein is CATSRESGEQYF. For the CDR3, the DNA is TGTGCCACCAGCAGAGAATCGGGCGAGCAGTACTTC.